This TCR beta chain emerged from a study of blood T cell repertoires in COVID-19. The CDR3 totals 14 residues. J lost 7 bases, V lost 0 bases, and 7 bases had no gene match. CDR1 is SGHRS and CDR2 is YFSETQ in the germline V gene. Profiled with immunoSEQ multiplex PCR; TCRdb holds only in-frame clones, not every one. The data contain roughly 100,000 clones, less than 85% of them singletons. Sequenced sample: peripheral blood. The chain is built from TRBV5-1 and TRBJ2-7; TRBD2 matches at 7 bases. The receptor's source is a woman aged 60 to 75 with acute or convalescent COVID-19. CDR3 in amino acids: CASSLEGGPFEQYF. CDR3 nucleotides: TGCGCCAGCAGCTTGGAGGGAGGGCCGTTTGAGCAGTACTTC. The full variable domain, rest sourced from reference TRBV5-1 and TRBJ2-7, is KAGVTQTPRYLIKTRGQQVTLSCSPISGHRSVSWYQQTPGQGLQFLFEYFSETQRNKGNFPGRFSGRQFSNSRSEMNVSTLELGDSALYLCASSLEGGPFEQYFGPGTRLTVT.